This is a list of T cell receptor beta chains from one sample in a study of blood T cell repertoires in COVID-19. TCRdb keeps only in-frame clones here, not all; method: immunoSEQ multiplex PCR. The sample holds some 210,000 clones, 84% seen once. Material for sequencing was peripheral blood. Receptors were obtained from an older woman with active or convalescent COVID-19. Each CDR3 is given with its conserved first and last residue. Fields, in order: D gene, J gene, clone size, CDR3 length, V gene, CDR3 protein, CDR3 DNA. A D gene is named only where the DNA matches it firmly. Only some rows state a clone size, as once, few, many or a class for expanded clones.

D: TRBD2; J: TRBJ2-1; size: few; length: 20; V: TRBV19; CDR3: CASSSYGLAAALSSYNEQFF; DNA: TGTGCCAGTAGTAGTTATGGGCTAGCGGCCGCTCTGAGCTCCTACAATGAGCAGTTCTTC
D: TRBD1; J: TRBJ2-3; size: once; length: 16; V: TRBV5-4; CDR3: CASSLPGQGAIDTQYF; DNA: TGTGCCAGCAGCTTGCCGGGACAGGGGGCAATAGATACGCAGTATTTT
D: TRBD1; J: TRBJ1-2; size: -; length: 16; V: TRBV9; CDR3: CASSVATGQSNYGYTF; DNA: TGTGCCAGCAGCGTAGCTACGGGACAGTCTAACTATGGCTACACCTTC
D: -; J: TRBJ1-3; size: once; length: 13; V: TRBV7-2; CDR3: CASSLAAGNTIYF; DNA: TGTGCCAGCAGCTTAGCGGCCGGAAACACCATATATTTT
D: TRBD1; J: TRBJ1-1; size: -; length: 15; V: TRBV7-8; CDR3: CASSYGQGRNTEAFF; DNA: TGTGCCAGCAGCTACGGACAGGGAAGAAACACTGAAGCTTTCTTT
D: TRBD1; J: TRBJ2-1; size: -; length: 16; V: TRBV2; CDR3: CASSLLRDRGHNEQFF; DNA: TGTGCCAGCAGTCTCCTCCGGGACAGGGGCCACAATGAGCAGTTCTTC
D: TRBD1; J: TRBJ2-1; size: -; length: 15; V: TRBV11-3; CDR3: CASSSRQGSYNEQFF; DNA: TGTGCCAGCAGCTCCCGACAGGGCTCCTACAATGAGCAGTTCTTC
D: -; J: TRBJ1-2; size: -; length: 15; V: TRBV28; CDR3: CASSYRDSRNYGYTF; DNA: TGTGCCAGCAGCTACCGAGACAGTCGAAACTATGGCTACACCTTC
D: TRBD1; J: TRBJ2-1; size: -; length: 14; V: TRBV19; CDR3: CASRGTGKDNEQFF; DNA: TGTGCCAGCCGTGGGACAGGAAAAGACAATGAGCAGTTCTTC
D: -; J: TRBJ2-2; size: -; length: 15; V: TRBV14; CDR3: CASRLGGGGTGELFF; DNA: TGTGCCAGCAGGCTCGGGGGAGGTGGCACCGGGGAGCTGTTTTTT
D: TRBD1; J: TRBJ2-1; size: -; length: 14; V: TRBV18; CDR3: CASSPGTGYNEQFF; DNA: TGTGCCAGCTCACCCGGGACAGGCTACAATGAGCAGTTCTTC
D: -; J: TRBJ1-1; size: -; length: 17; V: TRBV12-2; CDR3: CASRLVDSREAGTEAFF; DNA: TGTGCAAGTCGCTTAGTAGACAGCCGGGAGGCGGGCACTGAAGCTTTCTTT
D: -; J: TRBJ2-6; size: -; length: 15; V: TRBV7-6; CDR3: CASSPTYSGANVLTF; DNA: TGTGCCAGCAGCCCGACTTACTCTGGGGCCAACGTCCTGACTTTC
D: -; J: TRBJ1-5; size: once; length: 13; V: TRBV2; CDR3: CASSVGNNQPQHF; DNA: TGTGCCAGCAGTGTCGGTAACAATCAGCCCCAGCATTTT
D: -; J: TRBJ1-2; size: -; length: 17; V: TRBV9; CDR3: CASSVGEGGVGNYGYTF; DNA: TGTGCCAGCAGCGTAGGAGAGGGAGGGGTTGGGAACTATGGCTACACCTTC
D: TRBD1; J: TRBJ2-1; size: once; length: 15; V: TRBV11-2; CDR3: CASRTGTGFYNEQFF; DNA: TGTGCCAGCAGGACCGGGACAGGGTTCTACAATGAGCAGTTCTTC
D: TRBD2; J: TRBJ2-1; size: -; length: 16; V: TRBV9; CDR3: CASSVVHGGSYNEQFF; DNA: TGTGCCAGCAGCGTAGTACACGGGGGGTCCTACAATGAGCAGTTCTTC
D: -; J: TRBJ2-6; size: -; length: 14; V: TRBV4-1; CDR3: CASSPGGGGNVLTF; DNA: TGCGCCAGCAGCCCGGGAGGGGGCGGAAACGTCCTGACTTTC
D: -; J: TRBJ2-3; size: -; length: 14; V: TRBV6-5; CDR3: CASREGLGTDTQYF; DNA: TGTGCCAGCAGGGAGGGATTGGGCACAGATACGCAGTATTTT
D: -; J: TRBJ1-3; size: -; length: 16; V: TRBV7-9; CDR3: CASSFRSSVYGNTIYF; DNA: TGTGCCAGCAGCTTTCGTAGTTCGGTTTATGGAAACACCATATATTTT
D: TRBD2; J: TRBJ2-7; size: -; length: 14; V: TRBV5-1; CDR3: CASSSGLGSYEQYF; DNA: TGCGCCAGCAGCTCCGGACTAGGTTCCTACGAGCAGTACTTC
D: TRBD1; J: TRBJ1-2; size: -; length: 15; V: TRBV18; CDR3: CASSPSRGRWDGYTF; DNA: TGTGCCAGCTCACCCTCGAGGGGGCGTTGGGATGGCTACACCTTC
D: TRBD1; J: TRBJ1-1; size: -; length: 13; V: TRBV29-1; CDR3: CSVTQGVNTEAFF; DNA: TGCAGCGTTACACAGGGGGTGAACACTGAAGCTTTCTTT
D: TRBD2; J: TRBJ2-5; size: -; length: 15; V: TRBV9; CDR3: CASSVAGSGMETQYF; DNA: TGTGCCAGCAGCGTAGCAGGTAGCGGGATGGAGACCCAGTACTTC
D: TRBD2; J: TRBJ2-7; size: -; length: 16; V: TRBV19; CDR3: CASTTGGTSGPYEQYF; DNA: TGTGCCAGTACCACCGGGGGGACTAGCGGACCCTACGAGCAGTACTTC
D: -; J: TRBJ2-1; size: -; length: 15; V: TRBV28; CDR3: CASSPGGGTYNEQFF; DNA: TGTGCCAGCAGTCCGGGTGGGGGGACTTACAATGAGCAGTTCTTC
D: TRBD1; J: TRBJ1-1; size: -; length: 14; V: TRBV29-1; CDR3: CSAVPRGVNTEAFF; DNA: TGCAGCGCCGTCCCCAGGGGGGTGAACACTGAAGCTTTCTTT
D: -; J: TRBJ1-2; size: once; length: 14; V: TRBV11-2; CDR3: CASSPWTTNYGYTF; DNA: TGTGCCAGCAGCCCCTGGACAACTAACTATGGCTACACCTTC
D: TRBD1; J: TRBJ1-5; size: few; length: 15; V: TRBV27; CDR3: CASRLTGTGNQPQHF; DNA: TGTGCCAGCAGACTGACCGGGACAGGGAATCAGCCCCAGCATTTT
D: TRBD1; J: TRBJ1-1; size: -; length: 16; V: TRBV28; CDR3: CASSQRQGPLYTEAFF; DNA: TGTGCCAGCAGTCAAAGACAGGGCCCGTTATACACTGAAGCTTTCTTT
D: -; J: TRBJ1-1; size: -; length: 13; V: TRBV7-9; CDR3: CASSLRGQFEAFF; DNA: TGTGCCAGCAGCTTAAGGGGTCAGTTTGAAGCTTTCTTT